This is a list of T cell receptor beta chains from one sample in a study of response to subunit inactivated influenza vaccine. TCRdb recomputed calls from the RT-PCR reads with MiXCR, one row per CDR3 protein. The repertoire holds some 550,000 distinct CDR3 sequences, with roughly 23% as singletons. These data are also associated with another study on T cells expressing NK-cell markers.

This specimen was CD4+ T cells sorted from PBMCs, taken 11 to 12 days after vaccination. These receptors all come from a man in his fifties who received an inactivated influenza vaccine. The CDR3 runs from the conserved cysteine through the conserved F or W. A D gene is named only where the DNA matches it firmly. Rows may omit the clone size; those that give it use once, few, many or a size class.

clone size: -; V gene: TRBV6-1; J gene: TRBJ2-3; D gene: -; CDR3 protein: CASSEPQGRADTQYF; CDR3 DNA: TGTGCCAGCAGTGAACCACAGGGTCGGGCAGATACGCAGTATTTT
clone size: few; V gene: TRBV28; J gene: TRBJ1-1; D gene: TRBD1; CDR3 protein: CASSRTGEGPAFF; CDR3 DNA: TGTGCCAGCAGTCGGACAGGGGAAGGTCCGGCTTTCTTT
clone size: few; V gene: TRBV20-1; J gene: TRBJ2-3; D gene: -; CDR3 protein: CSARDHRDPKRDTQYF; CDR3 DNA: TGCAGTGCTAGAGATCACCGGGACCCCAAGCGCGATACGCAGTATTTT
clone size: -; V gene: TRBV12-3/TRBV12-4; J gene: TRBJ2-1; D gene: -; CDR3 protein: CASSPGTPNEQFF; CDR3 DNA: TGTGCCAGCAGTCCGGGGACTCCCAATGAGCAGTTCTTC
clone size: many; V gene: TRBV7-9; J gene: TRBJ2-7; D gene: TRBD2; CDR3 protein: CASSSGSGSYEQYF; CDR3 DNA: TGTGCCAGCAGCTCTGGTAGCGGGAGTTACGAGCAGTACTTC
clone size: -; V gene: TRBV5-1; J gene: TRBJ2-3; D gene: -; CDR3 protein: CASSLEWSLRDTQYF; CDR3 DNA: TGCGCCAGCAGCTTGGAGTGGTCCCTAAGGGACACGCAGTATTTT
clone size: few; V gene: TRBV3-1; J gene: TRBJ1-5; D gene: -; CDR3 protein: CASSQDKGQPQHF; CDR3 DNA: TGTGCCAGCAGCCAAGATAAGGGTCAGCCCCAGCATTTT
clone size: -; V gene: TRBV6-2/TRBV6-3; J gene: TRBJ2-1; D gene: TRBD1; CDR3 protein: CASSPAGTDPFF; CDR3 DNA: TGTGCCAGCAGTCCCGCCGGGACAGACCCGTTCTTC
clone size: few; V gene: TRBV29-1; J gene: TRBJ2-7; D gene: -; CDR3 protein: CSAEGNYEQYF; CDR3 DNA: TGCAGCGCCGAAGGTAACTACGAGCAGTACTTC
clone size: -; V gene: TRBV7-9; J gene: TRBJ2-1; D gene: -; CDR3 protein: CASSLEGVARMNEQFF; CDR3 DNA: TGTGCCAGCAGCTTAGAGGGTGTGGCGCGCATGAATGAGCAGTTCTTC
clone size: -; V gene: TRBV5-1; J gene: TRBJ2-3; D gene: TRBD2; CDR3 protein: CASSLDGTSGTDTQYF; CDR3 DNA: TGCGCCAGCAGCTTGGACGGGACTAGCGGGACAGATACGCAGTATTTT
clone size: few; V gene: TRBV16; J gene: TRBJ1-6; D gene: TRBD1; CDR3 protein: CASSRTGRDSPLHF; CDR3 DNA: TGTGCCAGCAGCCGGACAGGGAGAGATTCACCCCTCCACTTT
clone size: -; V gene: TRBV27; J gene: TRBJ2-3; D gene: -; CDR3 protein: CASSFARGADTQYF; CDR3 DNA: TGTGCCAGCAGTTTTGCCAGGGGGGCCGATACGCAGTATTTT
clone size: many; V gene: TRBV20-1; J gene: TRBJ2-5; D gene: -; CDR3 protein: CSARLRGAGETQYF; CDR3 DNA: TGCAGTGCTAGACTCCGGGGAGCGGGCGAGACCCAGTACTTC
clone size: many; V gene: TRBV5-1; J gene: TRBJ1-3; D gene: -; CDR3 protein: CASTDGATNSGNTIYF; CDR3 DNA: TGCGCCAGCACCGATGGGGCTACTAACTCTGGAAACACCATATATTTT
clone size: few; V gene: TRBV6-5; J gene: TRBJ2-1; D gene: -; CDR3 protein: CASSYRGSYNEQFF; CDR3 DNA: TGTGCCAGCAGTTACCGGGGCTCCTACAATGAGCAGTTCTTC
clone size: -; V gene: TRBV7-8; J gene: TRBJ2-1; D gene: -; CDR3 protein: CASSSGQISYNEQFF; CDR3 DNA: TGTGCCAGCAGCTCAGGACAGATCTCCTACAATGAGCAGTTCTTC
clone size: few; V gene: TRBV19; J gene: TRBJ2-5; D gene: -; CDR3 protein: CASRPRGRETQYF; CDR3 DNA: TGTGCCAGTAGACCGAGGGGACGAGAGACCCAGTACTTC
clone size: few; V gene: TRBV4-2; J gene: TRBJ2-7; D gene: -; CDR3 protein: CASSQDQGFSYEQYF; CDR3 DNA: TGTGCCAGCAGCCAAGATCAGGGCTTCTCCTACGAGCAGTACTTC
clone size: -; V gene: TRBV3-1; J gene: TRBJ1-1; D gene: -; CDR3 protein: CASSHDRPLRSVEMGFTEAFF; CDR3 DNA: TGTGCCAGCAGCCATGACCGGCCCCTTCGATCTGTAGAGATGGGGTTCACTGAAGCTTTCTTT
clone size: once; V gene: TRBV29-1; J gene: TRBJ2-5; D gene: TRBD1; CDR3 protein: CSVVGQAPETQYF; CDR3 DNA: TGCAGCGTTGTGGGACAGGCTCCAGAGACCCAGTACTTC
clone size: few; V gene: TRBV28; J gene: TRBJ2-3; D gene: -; CDR3 protein: CASRLAPKSTDTQYF; CDR3 DNA: TGTGCCAGCAGATTAGCGCCCAAAAGCACAGATACGCAGTATTTT
clone size: few; V gene: TRBV7-6; J gene: TRBJ2-7; D gene: -; CDR3 protein: CASSRTGFEQYF; CDR3 DNA: TGTGCCAGCAGCAGAACCGGGTTCGAGCAGTACTTC
clone size: -; V gene: TRBV3-1; J gene: TRBJ1-3; D gene: TRBD1; CDR3 protein: CAISPSTGVAGNTIYF; CDR3 DNA: TGTGCCATCAGCCCTTCTACAGGGGTAGCTGGAAACACCATATATTTT
clone size: few; V gene: TRBV12-3/TRBV12-4; J gene: TRBJ2-2; D gene: -; CDR3 protein: CASSPGPGSGELFF; CDR3 DNA: TGTGCCAGCAGTCCCGGGCCCGGGTCCGGGGAGCTGTTTTTT
clone size: -; V gene: TRBV20-1; J gene: TRBJ2-7; D gene: -; CDR3 protein: CSARKRERQYF; CDR3 DNA: TGCAGTGCTAGGAAACGGGAAAGGCAGTACTTC
clone size: -; V gene: TRBV6-1; J gene: TRBJ2-7; D gene: TRBD1; CDR3 protein: CASRSGQVTYEQYF; CDR3 DNA: TGTGCCAGCAGATCGGGACAGGTGACCTACGAGCAGTACTTC
clone size: -; V gene: TRBV5-1; J gene: TRBJ2-3; D gene: TRBD1; CDR3 protein: CASSDRGASADTQYF; CDR3 DNA: TGCGCCAGCAGTGACAGGGGGGCTTCTGCAGATACGCAGTATTTT
clone size: many; V gene: TRBV12-3/TRBV12-4; J gene: TRBJ2-3; D gene: TRBD2; CDR3 protein: CASSSRLAGSTDTQYF; CDR3 DNA: TGTGCCAGCAGCTCTCGACTAGCGGGGAGCACAGATACGCAGTATTTT
clone size: -; V gene: TRBV5-1; J gene: TRBJ2-1; D gene: TRBD1; CDR3 protein: CASSPGQDFYNEQFF; CDR3 DNA: TGCGCCAGCAGCCCGGGACAGGACTTTTACAATGAGCAGTTCTTC
clone size: few; V gene: TRBV27; J gene: TRBJ1-1; D gene: -; CDR3 protein: CASRSDRLSEAFF; CDR3 DNA: TGTGCCAGCAGGAGTGATCGGCTATCTGAAGCTTTCTTT
clone size: few; V gene: TRBV7-9; J gene: TRBJ1-5; D gene: -; CDR3 protein: CASSSEPGNQPQHF; CDR3 DNA: TGTGCCAGCAGCTCCGAACCAGGCAATCAGCCCCAGCATTTT
clone size: many; V gene: TRBV5-1; J gene: TRBJ2-1; D gene: -; CDR3 protein: CASSLDLYNEQFF; CDR3 DNA: TGCGCCAGCAGCTTGGATTTATACAATGAGCAGTTCTTC
clone size: -; V gene: TRBV7-9; J gene: TRBJ2-1; D gene: -; CDR3 protein: CASSLSVANEQFF; CDR3 DNA: TGTGCCAGCAGCCTATCGGTAGCGAATGAGCAGTTCTTC
clone size: few; V gene: TRBV4-2; J gene: TRBJ1-5; D gene: -; CDR3 protein: CASSQEGPGSPQHF; CDR3 DNA: TGTGCCAGCAGCCAAGAAGGCCCGGGGTCGCCCCAGCATTTT
clone size: few; V gene: TRBV29-1; J gene: TRBJ2-7; D gene: TRBD1; CDR3 protein: CSIGTGDEQYF; CDR3 DNA: TGCAGCATCGGGACAGGCGACGAGCAGTACTTC
clone size: -; V gene: TRBV28; J gene: TRBJ1-2; D gene: -; CDR3 protein: CASSPSVPNYGYTF; CDR3 DNA: TGTGCCAGCAGCCCCTCGGTACCTAACTATGGCTACACCTTC
clone size: few; V gene: TRBV4-2; J gene: TRBJ2-3; D gene: TRBD1; CDR3 protein: CASSQAGQGALTDTQYF; CDR3 DNA: TGTGCCAGCAGCCAAGCCGGACAGGGGGCGCTTACAGATACGCAGTATTTT
clone size: -; V gene: TRBV10-3; J gene: TRBJ2-7; D gene: -; CDR3 protein: CAISPRDQRVEQYF; CDR3 DNA: TGTGCCATCAGTCCCCGGGACCAGCGGGTCGAGCAGTACTTC
clone size: -; V gene: TRBV20-1; J gene: TRBJ2-2; D gene: TRBD1; CDR3 protein: CSAPGTENTGELFF; CDR3 DNA: TGCAGTGCTCCCGGGACAGAGAACACCGGGGAGCTGTTTTTT
clone size: few; V gene: TRBV6-2/TRBV6-3; J gene: TRBJ2-1; D gene: -; CDR3 protein: CASSYGAASIPNEQFF; CDR3 DNA: TGTGCCAGCAGTTACGGCGCGGCGAGCATACCCAATGAGCAGTTCTTC
clone size: few; V gene: TRBV10-3; J gene: TRBJ1-3; D gene: TRBD1; CDR3 protein: CAISWDRGRGNTIYF; CDR3 DNA: TGTGCCATCAGCTGGGACAGGGGGCGCGGAAACACCATATATTTT
clone size: -; V gene: TRBV10-3; J gene: TRBJ2-4; D gene: -; CDR3 protein: CAIRENLAKNIQYF; CDR3 DNA: TGTGCCATCAGAGAGAATCTAGCCAAAAACATTCAGTACTTC
clone size: -; V gene: TRBV5-6; J gene: TRBJ2-7; D gene: -; CDR3 protein: CASSLGPAGREQYF; CDR3 DNA: TGTGCCAGCAGCTTGGGACCGGCAGGGAGAGAGCAGTACTTC
clone size: few; V gene: TRBV24-1; J gene: TRBJ1-5; D gene: -; CDR3 protein: CATSDYQPQHF; CDR3 DNA: TGTGCCACCAGTGATTATCAGCCCCAGCATTTT
clone size: -; V gene: TRBV11-2; J gene: TRBJ2-2; D gene: TRBD2; CDR3 protein: CASRGLAANTGELFF; CDR3 DNA: TGTGCCAGCAGGGGACTAGCGGCGAACACCGGGGAGCTGTTTTTT